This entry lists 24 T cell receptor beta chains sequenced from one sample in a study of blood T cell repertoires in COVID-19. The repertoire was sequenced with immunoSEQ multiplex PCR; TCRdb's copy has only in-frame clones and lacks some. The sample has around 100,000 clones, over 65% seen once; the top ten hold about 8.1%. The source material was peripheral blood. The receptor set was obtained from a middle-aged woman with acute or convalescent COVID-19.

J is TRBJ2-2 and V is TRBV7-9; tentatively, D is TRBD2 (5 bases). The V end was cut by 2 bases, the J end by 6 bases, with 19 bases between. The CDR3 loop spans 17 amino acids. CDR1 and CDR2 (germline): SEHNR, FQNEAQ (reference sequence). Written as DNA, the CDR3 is TGTGCCAGCAGCTTACGACGGCCGAGGGTGGATTCCGGGGAGCTGTTTTTT. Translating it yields CASSLRRPRVDSGELFF.

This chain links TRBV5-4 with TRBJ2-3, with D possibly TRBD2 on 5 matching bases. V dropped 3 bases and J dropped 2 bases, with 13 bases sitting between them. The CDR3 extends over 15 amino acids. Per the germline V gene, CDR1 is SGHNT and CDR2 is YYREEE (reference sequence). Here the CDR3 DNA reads TGTGCCAGCAGCTCAGGACTGGGCTTCACAGATACGCAGTATTTT. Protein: CASSSGLGFTDTQYF. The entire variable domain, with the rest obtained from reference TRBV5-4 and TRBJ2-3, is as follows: ETGVTQSPTHLIKTRGQQVTLRCSSQSGHNTVSWYQQALGQGPQFIFQYYREEENGRGNFPPRFSGLQFPNYSSELNVNALELDDSALYLCASSSGLGFTDTQYFGPGTRLTVL.

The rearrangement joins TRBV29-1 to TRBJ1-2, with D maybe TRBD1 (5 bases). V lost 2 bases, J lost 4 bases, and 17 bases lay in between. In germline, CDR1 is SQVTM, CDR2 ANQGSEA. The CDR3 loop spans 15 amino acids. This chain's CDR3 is CSVESSLQALYGYTF. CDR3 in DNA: TGCAGCGTTGAATCCTCTTTACAGGCGCTCTATGGCTACACCTTC.

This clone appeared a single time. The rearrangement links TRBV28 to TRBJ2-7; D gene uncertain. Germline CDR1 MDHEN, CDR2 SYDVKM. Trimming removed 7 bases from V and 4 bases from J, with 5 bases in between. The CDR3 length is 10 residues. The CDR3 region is CASMRYEQYF. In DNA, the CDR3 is TGTGCCAGCATGAGGTACGAGCAGTACTTC.

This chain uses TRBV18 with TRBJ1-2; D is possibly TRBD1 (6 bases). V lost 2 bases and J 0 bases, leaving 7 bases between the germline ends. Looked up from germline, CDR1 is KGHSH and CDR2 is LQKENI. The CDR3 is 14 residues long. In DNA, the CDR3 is TGTGCCAGCTCACCAGGGGGCTCTAACTATGGCTACACCTTC. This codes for CASSPGGSNYGYTF.

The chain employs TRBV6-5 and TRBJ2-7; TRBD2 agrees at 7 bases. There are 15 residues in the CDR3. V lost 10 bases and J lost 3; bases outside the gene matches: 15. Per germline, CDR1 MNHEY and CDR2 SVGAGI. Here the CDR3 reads CATKRDPTYFYEQYF. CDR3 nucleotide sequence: TGTGCCACCAAGCGGGACCCCACTTATTTCTACGAGCAGTACTTC.

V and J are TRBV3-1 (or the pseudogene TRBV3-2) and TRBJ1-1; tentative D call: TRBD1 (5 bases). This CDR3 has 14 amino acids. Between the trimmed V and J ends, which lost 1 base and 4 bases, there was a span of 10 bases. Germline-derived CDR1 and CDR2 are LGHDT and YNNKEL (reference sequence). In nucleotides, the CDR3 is TGTGCCAGCAGCCAAGTTTCAAGGGGCACTGAAGCTTTCTTT. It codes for CASSQVSRGTEAFF.

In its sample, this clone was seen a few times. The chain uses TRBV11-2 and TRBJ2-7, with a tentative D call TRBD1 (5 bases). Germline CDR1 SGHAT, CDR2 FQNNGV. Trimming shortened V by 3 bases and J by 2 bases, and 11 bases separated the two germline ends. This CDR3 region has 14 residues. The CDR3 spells CASSFGRAAYEQYF. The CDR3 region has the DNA TGTGCCAGCAGCTTTGGCAGGGCGGCCTACGAGCAGTACTTC. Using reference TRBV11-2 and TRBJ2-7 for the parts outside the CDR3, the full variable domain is EAGVAQSPRYKIIEKRQSVAFWCNPISGHATLYWYQQILGQGPKLLIQFQNNGVVDDSQLPKDRFSAERLKGVDSTLKIQPAKLEDSAVYLCASSFGRAAYEQYFGPGTRLTVT.

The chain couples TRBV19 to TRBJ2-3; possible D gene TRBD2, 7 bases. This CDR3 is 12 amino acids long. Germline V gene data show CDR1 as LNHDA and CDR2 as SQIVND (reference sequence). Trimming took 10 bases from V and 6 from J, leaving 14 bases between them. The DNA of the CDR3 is TGTGCCACCCGGGGAGGGGGGGATACGCAGTATTTT. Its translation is CATRGGGDTQYF.

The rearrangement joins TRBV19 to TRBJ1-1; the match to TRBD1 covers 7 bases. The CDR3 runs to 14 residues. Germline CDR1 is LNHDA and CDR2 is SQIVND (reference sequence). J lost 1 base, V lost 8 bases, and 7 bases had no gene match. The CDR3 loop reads CASEQGRRNTEAFF. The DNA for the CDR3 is TGTGCCAGTGAACAGGGGCGCAGGAACACTGAAGCTTTCTTT. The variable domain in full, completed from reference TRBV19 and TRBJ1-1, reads DGGITQSPKYLFRKEGQNVTLSCEQNLNHDAMYWYRQDPGQGLRLIYYSQIVNDFQKGDIAEGYSVSREKKESFPLTVTSAQKNPTAFYLCASEQGRRNTEAFFGQGTRLTVV.

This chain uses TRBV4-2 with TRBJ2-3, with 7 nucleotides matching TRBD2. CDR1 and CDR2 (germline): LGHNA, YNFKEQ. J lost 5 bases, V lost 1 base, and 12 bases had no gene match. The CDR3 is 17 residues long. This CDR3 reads CASSQVALSGVLDTQYF. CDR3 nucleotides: TGTGCCAGCAGCCAAGTGGCCTTGAGCGGGGTCTTAGATACGCAGTATTTT.

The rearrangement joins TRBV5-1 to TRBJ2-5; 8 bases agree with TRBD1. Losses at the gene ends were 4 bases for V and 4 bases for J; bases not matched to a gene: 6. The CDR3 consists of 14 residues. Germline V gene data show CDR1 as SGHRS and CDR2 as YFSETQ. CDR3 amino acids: CASSPRQGTETQYF. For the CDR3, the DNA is TGCGCCAGCAGCCCCCGACAGGGGACAGAGACCCAGTACTTC.

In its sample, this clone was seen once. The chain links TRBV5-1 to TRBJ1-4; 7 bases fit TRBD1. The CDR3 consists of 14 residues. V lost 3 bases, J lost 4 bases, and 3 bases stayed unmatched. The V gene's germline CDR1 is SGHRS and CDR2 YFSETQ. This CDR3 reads CASSWTGSNEKLFF. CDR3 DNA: TGCGCCAGCAGCTGGACAGGAAGTAATGAAAAACTGTTTTTT.

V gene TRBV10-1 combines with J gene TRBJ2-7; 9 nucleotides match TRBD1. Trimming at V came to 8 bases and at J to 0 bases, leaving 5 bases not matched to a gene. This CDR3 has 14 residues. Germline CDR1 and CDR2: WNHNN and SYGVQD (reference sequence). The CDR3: CASGRDRDSYEQYF. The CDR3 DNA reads TGCGCCAGCGGCCGGGACAGGGACTCCTACGAGCAGTACTTC.

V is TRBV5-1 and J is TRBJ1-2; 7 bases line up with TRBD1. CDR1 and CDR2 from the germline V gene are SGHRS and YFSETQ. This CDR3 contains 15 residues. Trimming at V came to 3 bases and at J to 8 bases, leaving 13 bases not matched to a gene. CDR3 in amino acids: CASSSFGQAFDGYTF. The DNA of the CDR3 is TGCGCCAGCAGCTCCTTTGGACAGGCCTTCGACGGCTACACCTTC.

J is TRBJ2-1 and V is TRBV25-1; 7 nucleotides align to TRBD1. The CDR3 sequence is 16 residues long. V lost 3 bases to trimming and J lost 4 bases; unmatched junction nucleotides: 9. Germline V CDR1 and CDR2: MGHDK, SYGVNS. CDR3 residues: CASSDPRQGLYNEQFF. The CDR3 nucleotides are TGTGCCAGCAGTGACCCTCGACAGGGCCTTTACAATGAGCAGTTCTTC.

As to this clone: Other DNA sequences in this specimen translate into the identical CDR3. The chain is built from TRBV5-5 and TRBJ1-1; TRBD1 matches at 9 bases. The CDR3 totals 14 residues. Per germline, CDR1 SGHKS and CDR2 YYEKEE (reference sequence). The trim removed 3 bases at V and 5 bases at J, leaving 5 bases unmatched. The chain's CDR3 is CASSSDRGRTEAFF. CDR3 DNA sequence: TGTGCCAGCAGCTCCGACAGGGGGAGGACTGAAGCTTTCTTT.

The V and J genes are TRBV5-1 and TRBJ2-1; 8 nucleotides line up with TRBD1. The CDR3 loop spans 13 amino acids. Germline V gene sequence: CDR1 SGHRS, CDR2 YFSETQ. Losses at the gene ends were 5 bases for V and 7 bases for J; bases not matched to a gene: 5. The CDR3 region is CASRQGAGNEQFF. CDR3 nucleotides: TGCGCCAGCAGGCAGGGGGCTGGGAATGAGCAGTTCTTC.

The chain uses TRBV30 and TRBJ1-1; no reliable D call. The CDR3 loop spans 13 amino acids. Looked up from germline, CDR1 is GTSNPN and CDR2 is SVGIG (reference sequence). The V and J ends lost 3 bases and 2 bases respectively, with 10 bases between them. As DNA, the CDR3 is TGTGCCTGGAGCTTTCTGCGAAACACTGAAGCTTTCTTT. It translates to CAWSFLRNTEAFF.

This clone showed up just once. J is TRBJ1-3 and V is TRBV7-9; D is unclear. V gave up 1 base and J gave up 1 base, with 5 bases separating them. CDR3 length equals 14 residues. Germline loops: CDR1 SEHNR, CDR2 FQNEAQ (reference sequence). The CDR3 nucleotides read TGTGCCAGCAGCTTAGGGAGGTCTGGAAACACCATATATTTT. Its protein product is CASSLGRSGNTIYF.

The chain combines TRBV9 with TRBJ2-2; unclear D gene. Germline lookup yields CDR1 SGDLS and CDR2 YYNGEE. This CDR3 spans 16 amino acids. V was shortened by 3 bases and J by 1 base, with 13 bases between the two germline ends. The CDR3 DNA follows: TGTGCCAGCAGCGGGTCGAGACGGGTGAACACCGGGGAGCTGTTTTTT. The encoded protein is CASSGSRRVNTGELFF.

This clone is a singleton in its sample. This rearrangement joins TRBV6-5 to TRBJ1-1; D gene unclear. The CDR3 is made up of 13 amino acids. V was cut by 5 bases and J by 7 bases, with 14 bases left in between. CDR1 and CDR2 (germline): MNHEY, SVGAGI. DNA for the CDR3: TGTGCCAGCAGTCCAGCGGTAGCCGGTGAAGCTTTCTTT. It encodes CASSPAVAGEAFF.

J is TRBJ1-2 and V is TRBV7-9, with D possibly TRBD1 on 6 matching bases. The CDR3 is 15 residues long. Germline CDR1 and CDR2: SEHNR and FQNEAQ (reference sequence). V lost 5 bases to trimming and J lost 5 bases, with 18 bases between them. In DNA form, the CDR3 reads TGTGCCAGCAGCCCCCCCAACAGGGAAGGGTATGGCTACACCTTC. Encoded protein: CASSPPNREGYGYTF.

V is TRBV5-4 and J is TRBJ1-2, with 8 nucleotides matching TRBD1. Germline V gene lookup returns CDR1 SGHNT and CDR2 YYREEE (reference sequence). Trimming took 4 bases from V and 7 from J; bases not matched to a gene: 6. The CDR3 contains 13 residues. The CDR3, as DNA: TGTGCCAGCAGCCGAATAGGGACAGGTGGCTACACCTTC. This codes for CASSRIGTGGYTF.